A selection of T cell receptor beta chains follows, all from one sample in a study of blood T cell repertoires in COVID-19. The repertoire was sequenced with immunoSEQ multiplex PCR; TCRdb's copy has only in-frame clones and lacks some. The sample has roughly 120,000 clones; over 80% are singletons. The sequenced sample consisted of peripheral blood. The receptors were sampled from a woman aged 55-69 years with acute or convalescent COVID-19. Both conserved end residues are part of each CDR3. A D gene is named only where the DNA matches it firmly. Where a row states a size, it is once, few, many or the class of an expanded clone; other rows omit it.

abundance	j_gene	v_gene	d_gene	CDR3nt	CDR3aa
.	TRBJ2-5	TRBV11-2	TRBD1	TGTGCCAGCAGCTTAGACCTTCAGGGGGCCCTGGAGGGGAGACCCCAGTACTTC	CASSLDLQGALEGRPQYF
.	TRBJ1-4	TRBV3-1/TRBV3-2	TRBD1	TGTGCCAGCAGCCAGACAGGGTTTAATGAAAAACTGTTTTTT	CASSQTGFNEKLFF
once	TRBJ2-7	TRBV2	.	TGTGCCAGCGTACAGGTTCCCTACGAGCAGTACTTC	CASVQVPYEQYF
.	TRBJ2-1	TRBV9	TRBD2	TGTGCCAGCAGCTGGGACTCGGGGGGGCTTAATGAGCAGTTCTTC	CASSWDSGGLNEQFF
.	TRBJ1-1	TRBV29-1	.	TGCAGCGTTGAGTGGTTAGAGAACACTGAAGCTTTCTTT	CSVEWLENTEAFF
.	TRBJ2-7	TRBV30	TRBD1	TGTGCCTGGAGGTCCCGGGACAGGGCCTACGAGCAGTACTTC	CAWRSRDRAYEQYF
.	TRBJ2-3	TRBV14	TRBD1	TGTGCCAGCAGTCTAAGGGGGCCCAGCACAGATACGCAGTATTTT	CASSLRGPSTDTQYF
.	TRBJ1-3	TRBV19	TRBD1	TGTGCCAGCGGGACAGGGGGTAAGAGCTCTGGAAACACCATATATTTT	CASGTGGKSSGNTIYF
once	TRBJ2-5	TRBV19	TRBD1	TGTGCCAGTAGTATGGGACAGGGGAGGCAAGAGACCCAGTACTTC	CASSMGQGRQETQYF
.	TRBJ2-7	TRBV6-2/TRBV6-3	TRBD2	TGTGCCAGCAGTAGCGGGATTTACTACGAGCAGTACTTC	CASSSGIYYEQYF
.	TRBJ1-1	TRBV5-1	.	TGCGCCAGCAGCTTATTCCCGAGGAGTGTAGAGAACACTGAAGCTTTCTTT	CASSLFPRSVENTEAFF
.	TRBJ1-3	TRBV3-1/TRBV3-2	.	TGTGCCAGCAGGTTTCAGGGGAGCTCTGGAAACACCATATATTTT	CASRFQGSSGNTIYF
.	TRBJ1-1	TRBV6-6	TRBD1	TGTGCCAGCATCTGGGCAGGGGGCACTGAAGCTTTCTTT	CASIWAGGTEAFF
.	TRBJ1-2	TRBV5-1	.	TGCGCCAGCAATGACCAAGGGGCCTGGGCTGGCTACACCTTC	CASNDQGAWAGYTF
.	TRBJ2-5	TRBV6-5	.	TGTGCCAGCAGTTCTTGGTCGGCAGAGGCCCAGTACTTC	CASSSWSAEAQYF
few	TRBJ2-3	TRBV12-5	TRBD1	TGTGCTAGTGGTTTGGCCTCCTCCGGGACAGGGGGCGGAGTGTTGGCCACAGATACGCAGTATTTT	CASGLASSGTGGGVLATDTQYF
.	TRBJ1-3	TRBV29-1	TRBD1	TGCAGCGGGATAACAGGGGCCTCTGGAAACACCATATATTTT	CSGITGASGNTIYF
few	TRBJ1-1	TRBV7-8	TRBD1	TGTGCCAGCAGCCCAGACAGGGACCGGGGTGAAGCTTTCTTT	CASSPDRDRGEAFF
.	TRBJ2-1	TRBV7-3	TRBD2	TGTGCCAGCAGCTTAAATAGCGGGGGGTTTAATGAGCAGTTCTTC	CASSLNSGGFNEQFF
.	TRBJ2-2	TRBV30	TRBD1	TGTGCCTGGAGGGTGGGACCGGGACAGGGCCCCGGGGAGCTGTTTTTT	CAWRVGPGQGPGELFF
.	TRBJ1-1	TRBV10-2	.	TGCGCCAGCAGAAAAGTAGAGAACACTGAAGCTTTCTTT	CASRKVENTEAFF
.	TRBJ1-6	TRBV12-3/TRBV12-4	TRBD1	TGTGCCAGCAATCCGGGACAGAATTCACCCCTCCACTTT	CASNPGQNSPLHF
.	TRBJ1-5	TRBV10-3	TRBD1	TGTGCCACATGCCCAGGACAGGGAAGCAATCAGCCCCAGCATTTT	CATCPGQGSNQPQHF
.	TRBJ1-2	TRBV19	TRBD1	TGTGCCAGTAGTCCACAGGGGTCTGGCTACACCTTC	CASSPQGSGYTF
once	TRBJ2-3	TRBV5-4	.	TGTGCCAGCAGCTTGTACGGGGGGCGGGATACGCAGTATTTT	CASSLYGGRDTQYF
once	TRBJ2-7	TRBV6-5	.	TGTGCCAGCAATGGACTGATCGAGCAGTACTTC	CASNGLIEQYF
.	TRBJ1-1	TRBV28	TRBD1	TGTGCCAGCAGTCCTACCGGGACAGTGAACACTGAAGCTTTCTTT	CASSPTGTVNTEAFF
.	TRBJ1-3	TRBV28	.	TGTGCCAGCAGTTTAAGAGGGGAGGGCACCATATATTTT	CASSLRGEGTIYF
.	TRBJ2-4	TRBV25-1	.	TGTGCCAGCAGTGAATCTAGTCTGGCCAAAAACATTCAGTACTTC	CASSESSLAKNIQYF
.	TRBJ1-3	TRBV5-6	.	TGTGCCAGCAGCTTCCGGGGGTTTGGAAACACCATATATTTT	CASSFRGFGNTIYF
.	TRBJ1-2	TRBV30	.	TGTGCCTGGGGGAGTGCGGTTCTCACCTTC	CAWGSAVLTF
.	TRBJ2-3	TRBV5-4	TRBD2	TGTGCCAGCAGCACCGGGACTAGCGGGGCAGATACGCAGTATTTT	CASSTGTSGADTQYF
.	TRBJ1-6	TRBV9	.	TGTGCCAGCAGCGTAAGCCAGGACTCCTATAATTCACCCCTCCACTTT	CASSVSQDSYNSPLHF
.	TRBJ1-2	TRBV28	.	TGTGCCAGCAGACTAGGAGCTCCTATGGTGGACTACACCTTC	CASRLGAPMVDYTF
.	TRBJ2-5	TRBV27	TRBD2	TGTGCCAGCAGTTTATCTTCCCAGGAGCGGGGACAAGAGACCCAGTACTTC	CASSLSSQERGQETQYF
.	TRBJ1-4	TRBV27	.	TGTGCCAGCAGCCGCCTGGGGGGGGCTCGTAATGAAAAACTGTTTTTT	CASSRLGGARNEKLFF